A selection of T cell receptor beta chains follows, all from one sample in a study of blood T cell repertoires in COVID-19. Method: immunoSEQ multiplex PCR; TCRdb's copy keeps in-frame clones and lacks some. The sample has more than 95,000 clones, around 86% seen once; the top ten hold around 14%. What was sequenced was peripheral blood. These receptors were taken from a man aged 50-59 years with acute or convalescent COVID-19. CDR3s include the opening cysteine and the closing phenylalanine or tryptophan. D genes are given only for firm matches. The size entry is marked missing in some rows and otherwise reads once, few, many or a size class.

abundance	v_gene	d_gene	j_gene	CDR3aa	CDR3nt
NA	TRBV28	TRBD2	TRBJ2-1	CASRGLAGVFEQFF	TGTGCCAGCAGGGGGCTAGCGGGAGTTTTCGAGCAGTTCTTC
few	TRBV7-9	TRBD1	TRBJ2-7	CASSRHVSPGQGAGEQYF	TGTGCCAGCAGCCGTCATGTCTCCCCGGGACAGGGGGCTGGCGAGCAGTACTTC
NA	TRBV5-6	TRBD1	TRBJ1-5	CASSTRDRFSNQPQHF	TGTGCCAGCAGCACCCGGGACAGATTTAGCAATCAGCCCCAGCATTTT
NA	TRBV2	TRBD1	TRBJ2-1	CASSENVGTDHGEQFF	TGTGCCAGCAGTGAGAATGTCGGGACAGATCACGGTGAGCAGTTCTTC
NA	TRBV5-5	TRBD2	TRBJ2-7	CASSRLAGGRAYEQYF	TGTGCCAGCAGCCGACTAGCGGGAGGGAGGGCCTACGAGCAGTACTTC
NA	TRBV10-1	TRBD1	TRBJ2-7	CASSAGTGFSEQYF	TGCGCCAGCAGCGCCGGGACAGGGTTTAGCGAGCAGTACTTC
NA	TRBV12-3/TRBV12-4	NA	TRBJ1-4	CASSQEANEKLFF	TGTGCCAGCAGCCAGGAGGCTAATGAAAAACTGTTTTTT
NA	TRBV7-9	NA	TRBJ1-2	CASSLGGSGDGYTF	TGTGCCAGCAGCTTAGGAGGGAGCGGGGATGGCTACACCTTC
few	TRBV29-1	TRBD2	TRBJ2-6	CSVAERDSGANVLTF	TGCAGCGTTGCTGAGCGGGACTCTGGGGCCAACGTCCTGACTTTC
once	TRBV11-2	TRBD2	TRBJ2-1	CASSLVLAANNEQFF	TGTGCCAGCAGCTTAGTACTAGCGGCAAACAATGAGCAGTTCTTC
NA	TRBV30	NA	TRBJ1-3	CAWGGRQLSGNTIYF	TGTGCCTGGGGGGGTAGACAGCTCTCTGGAAACACCATATATTTT
NA	TRBV19	TRBD1	TRBJ2-5	CATRQGARETQYF	TGTGCCACACGACAGGGGGCTCGGGAGACCCAGTACTTC
NA	TRBV5-8	NA	TRBJ1-4	CASSPAYRDDEKLFF	TGTGCCAGCAGCCCCGCTTACAGGGATGACGAAAAACTGTTTTTT
NA	TRBV24-1	NA	TRBJ2-5	CATGGDDETQYF	TGTGCCACCGGCGGGGACGACGAGACCCAGTACTTC
NA	TRBV24-1	NA	TRBJ1-5	CATSRQHSNQPQHF	TGTGCCACCAGCCGACAGCATAGCAATCAGCCCCAGCATTTT
NA	TRBV2	TRBD1	TRBJ2-1	CASSRDRVDNEQFF	TGTGCCAGCTCCAGGGACAGGGTAGACAATGAGCAGTTCTTC
NA	TRBV9	TRBD2	TRBJ2-2	CASSASGWTGELFF	TGTGCCAGCAGCGCTAGCGGGTGGACCGGGGAGCTGTTTTTT
NA	TRBV7-8	TRBD1	TRBJ2-3	CASSLGQGAPDTQYF	TGTGCCAGCAGCTTAGGACAGGGGGCCCCAGATACGCAGTATTTT
NA	TRBV18	NA	TRBJ1-1	CASSPARGSAEAFF	TGTGCCAGCTCACCAGCCAGGGGAAGTGCTGAAGCTTTCTTT
once	TRBV19	NA	TRBJ1-5	CASSPPGGRQPQHF	TGTGCCAGTAGTCCGCCCGGGGGGAGGCAGCCCCAGCATTTT
NA	TRBV5-1	NA	TRBJ2-2	CASVADPGTSTGELFF	TGCGCCAGCGTAGCGGACCCCGGCACGAGCACCGGGGAGCTGTTTTTT
NA	TRBV5-6	TRBD1	TRBJ2-3	CASSSYRGRGTDTQYF	TGTGCCAGCAGCTCCTACAGGGGGCGGGGGACAGATACGCAGTATTTT
once	TRBV15	TRBD2	TRBJ2-7	CATSTGGAVYEQYF	TGTGCCACCAGCACCGGGGGGGCCGTCTACGAGCAGTACTTC
NA	TRBV6-1	NA	TRBJ2-7	CASSETAASSYEQYF	TGTGCCAGCAGTGAAACGGCCGCTAGCTCCTACGAGCAGTACTTC
once	TRBV5-1	NA	TRBJ2-5	CASSLALSETQYF	TGCGCCAGCAGCTTGGCTTTATCAGAGACCCAGTACTTC
NA	TRBV5-1	TRBD1	TRBJ2-7	CASSLGDRGAYEQYF	TGCGCCAGCAGCTTGGGTGACAGGGGAGCCTACGAGCAGTACTTC
once	TRBV2	NA	TRBJ2-7	CASSVSPATYEQYF	TGTGCCAGCAGTGTCTCCCCAGCGACCTACGAGCAGTACTTC
NA	TRBV4-2	NA	TRBJ2-1	CASSQGGHEQFF	TGTGCCAGCAGCCAAGGAGGGCATGAGCAGTTCTTC
NA	TRBV18	NA	TRBJ1-1	CASSPGGFTEAFF	TGTGCCAGCTCACCGGGGGGGTTCACTGAAGCTTTCTTT
once	TRBV9	TRBD1	TRBJ2-7	CASSPGTGFYEQYF	TGTGCCAGCAGCCCCGGGACAGGTTTCTACGAGCAGTACTTC
NA	TRBV24-1	NA	TRBJ1-2	CATSEPGHSTGGYTF	TGTGCCACCAGTGAACCGGGACACTCGACGGGGGGCTACACCTTC
once	TRBV2	NA	TRBJ2-7	CASSEEGAGNHEQYF	TGTGCCAGCAGTGAAGAAGGAGCAGGGAACCACGAGCAGTACTTC
NA	TRBV3-1/TRBV3-2	NA	TRBJ2-5	CASSEGAGRTETQYF	TGTGCCAGCAGCGAGGGCGCAGGGAGGACAGAGACCCAGTACTTC
NA	TRBV2	NA	TRBJ2-1	CASLPTVGGNEQFF	TGTGCCAGTCTCCCGACGGTGGGGGGCAATGAGCAGTTCTTC
NA	TRBV11-3	TRBD2	TRBJ2-1	CASSSGLAGEGSYNEQFF	TGTGCCAGCAGCTCGGGACTAGCGGGAGAGGGCTCCTACAATGAGCAGTTCTTC
many	TRBV10-3	TRBD2	TRBJ2-1	CAISDLTSGAYNEQFF	TGTGCCATCAGTGACTTAACTAGCGGGGCATACAATGAGCAGTTCTTC
once	TRBV5-1	TRBD1	TRBJ1-1	CASSLETGGEAFF	TGCGCCAGCAGCTTGGAAACAGGGGGTGAAGCTTTCTTT
NA	TRBV24-1	NA	TRBJ2-3	CATSDPRDGITDTQYF	TGTGCCACCAGTGATCCGCGGGACGGGATAACAGATACGCAGTATTTT
NA	TRBV19	TRBD1	TRBJ2-7	CASSRETGNIYEQYF	TGTGCCAGTAGCAGAGAGACAGGGAATATCTACGAGCAGTACTTC
NA	TRBV19	NA	TRBJ2-5	CASSPRTVETQYF	TGTGCCAGTAGCCCCCGGACTGTAGAGACCCAGTACTTC
NA	TRBV5-1	TRBD1	TRBJ2-4	CASSPGTGVANIQYF	TGCGCCAGCAGCCCCGGGACAGGGGTGGCAAACATTCAGTACTTC
few	TRBV5-1	TRBD1	TRBJ2-7	CASSHSTGAYEQYF	TGCGCCAGCAGCCATTCGACAGGGGCCTACGAGCAGTACTTC
NA	TRBV2	TRBD2	TRBJ2-7	CASSENSGWAYEQYF	TGTGCCAGCAGTGAAAATAGCGGGTGGGCCTACGAGCAGTACTTC
NA	TRBV18	NA	TRBJ2-3	CASSPPYTDTQYF	TGTGCCAGCTCACCCCCTTACACAGATACGCAGTATTTT
NA	TRBV30	TRBD1	TRBJ1-5	CAWSRRGSSNQPQHF	TGTGCCTGGAGTCGCAGGGGGTCGAGCAATCAGCCCCAGCATTTT
NA	TRBV2	TRBD1	TRBJ2-5	CATGTGFLDQYF	TGTGCCACGGGGACAGGTTTTTTGGACCAGTACTTC
NA	TRBV9	TRBD1	TRBJ1-5	CASSVGDRNQPQHF	TGTGCCAGCAGCGTAGGGGACAGAAATCAGCCCCAGCATTTT
NA	TRBV5-1	NA	TRBJ2-3	CASSLAPSSTDTQYF	TGCGCCAGCAGCTTGGCCCCCTCTAGCACAGATACGCAGTATTTT
NA	TRBV28	TRBD1	TRBJ1-2	CASSFSTGTGGGYTF	TGTGCCAGCAGTTTCTCCACTGGGACAGGGGGTGGCTACACCTTC
NA	TRBV27	TRBD2	TRBJ2-3	CASSAQGAGADTQYF	TGTGCCAGCAGCGCCCAGGGAGCGGGAGCAGATACGCAGTATTTT
once	TRBV19	NA	TRBJ2-7	CASSGPLALPYEQYF	TGTGCCAGCTCAGGTCCACTCGCTCTTCCCTACGAGCAGTACTTC
once	TRBV3-1/TRBV3-2	TRBD2	TRBJ2-3	CASSPRGLAGGDTQYF	TGTGCCAGCAGTCCTAGGGGACTAGCGGGAGGAGATACGCAGTATTTT
NA	TRBV30	NA	TRBJ2-2	CAWSPLSGELFF	TGTGCCTGGAGCCCCCTGAGCGGGGAGCTGTTTTTT
once	TRBV4-1	NA	TRBJ1-2	CASKGIDYGYTF	TGCGCCAGCAAGGGGATTGACTATGGCTACACCTTC
NA	TRBV30	TRBD2	TRBJ2-2	CAWRGLAGDATPGELFF	TGTGCCTGGAGAGGACTAGCGGGAGACGCTACCCCCGGGGAGCTGTTTTTT
NA	TRBV4-2	TRBD1	TRBJ2-3	CASSLATGVVGDTQYF	TGTGCCAGCAGCCTCGCTACAGGGGTGGTAGGAGATACGCAGTATTTT
NA	TRBV24-1	TRBD2	TRBJ2-2	CATRRTSFGELFF	TGTGCCACCAGGAGGACTAGCTTCGGGGAGCTGTTTTTT
NA	TRBV4-1	TRBD2	TRBJ2-3	CASSLVAGAAGDTQYF	TGCGCCAGCAGCCTCGTAGCGGGAGCGGCGGGGGATACGCAGTATTTT
NA	TRBV6-4	NA	TRBJ2-4	CASSSDSLAKNIQYF	TGTGCCAGCAGTTCAGATTCCTTAGCCAAAAACATTCAGTACTTC